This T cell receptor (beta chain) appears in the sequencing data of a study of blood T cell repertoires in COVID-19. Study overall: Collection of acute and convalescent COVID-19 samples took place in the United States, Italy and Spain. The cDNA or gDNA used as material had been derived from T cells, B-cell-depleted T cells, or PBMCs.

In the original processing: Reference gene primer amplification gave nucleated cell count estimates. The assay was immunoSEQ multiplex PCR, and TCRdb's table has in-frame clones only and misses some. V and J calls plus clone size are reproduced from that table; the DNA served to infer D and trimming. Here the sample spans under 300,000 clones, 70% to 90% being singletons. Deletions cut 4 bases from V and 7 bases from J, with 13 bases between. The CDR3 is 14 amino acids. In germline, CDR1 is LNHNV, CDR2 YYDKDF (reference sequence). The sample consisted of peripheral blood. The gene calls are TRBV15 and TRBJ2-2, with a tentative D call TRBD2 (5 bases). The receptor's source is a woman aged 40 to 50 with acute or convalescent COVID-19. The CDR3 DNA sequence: TGTGCCACCAGCAAGACCGAGGGTGGCGGGGAGCTGTTTTTT. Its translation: CATSKTEGGGELFF.